This T cell receptor beta chain was recovered during a study of T cell changes during pregnancy in multiple sclerosis. The length of the CDR3 is 16 residues. Germline CDR1 is MDHEN and CDR2 is SYDVKM. V shed 6 bases and J 2 bases; nucleotides not matched to a gene: 12. Sequenced by immunoSEQ multiplex PCR; TCRdb stores in-frame clones only, minus some. In the table there are around 100,000 clones, 92% of which are singletons. This receptor was taken from a female donor with multiple sclerosis, enrolled in a pregnancy study. The rearrangement links TRBV28 to TRBJ2-7, with 8 bases aligning to TRBD1. Sequenced here: peripheral blood, sampled in the third trimester of pregnancy. CDR3 in DNA: TGTGCCAGCAGACCCCTTAGTCAGGGGGCAGCCTACGAGCAGTACTTC. Its translation is CASRPLSQGAAYEQYF.